There are a few counts of the clone carrying this T cell receptor beta chain. What it recognizes is unknown. The data originate from a study of identical twins. Whole-study findings and limits: Cord blood beta clonotypes present at high abundance carried fewer insertions; no such pattern appeared in memory repertoires.

There are 16 residues in the CDR3. V lost 2 bases and J lost 6; bases outside the gene matches: 8. Germline CDR1 SGHTA, CDR2 FQGNSA. TCRdb passed the 5' RACE reads through MiXCR, listing each CDR3 protein once. The sample has about 730,000 distinct CDR3 sequences, over 20% seen once; the top ten hold 4.3%. This same sample was also taken into another study, of T cells expressing NK-cell markers. That paper notes: Sorted CD3+CD56+NKG2C+, CD3+CD56+NKG2C- and CD3+CD56-NKG2C+ T cells supplied TCR beta repertoires. Of CD8+ T cells, 1.0-7.0% belonged to dominant NKG2C+ clonotypes in five or six donors.

The V call is TRBV7-2, the J call TRBJ2-2; 8 bases align to TRBD2. Sequences were obtained from PBMCs. This receptor was taken from a woman younger than 30 in good health. This CDR3 is CASSLIPGRVPGELFF. Here the CDR3 DNA reads TGTGCCAGCAGCTTAATTCCCGGGAGGGTTCCCGGGGAGCTGTTTTTT.